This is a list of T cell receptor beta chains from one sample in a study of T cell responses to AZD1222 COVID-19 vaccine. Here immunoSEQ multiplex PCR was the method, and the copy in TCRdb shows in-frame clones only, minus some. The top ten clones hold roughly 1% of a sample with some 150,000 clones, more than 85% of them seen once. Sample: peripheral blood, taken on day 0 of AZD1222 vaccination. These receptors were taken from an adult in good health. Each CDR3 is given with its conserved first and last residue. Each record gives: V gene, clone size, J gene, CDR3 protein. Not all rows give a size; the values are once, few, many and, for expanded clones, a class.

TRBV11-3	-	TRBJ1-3	CASSLFVGTGILGNTIYF
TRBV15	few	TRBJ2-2	CATSLPGLRDTGELFF
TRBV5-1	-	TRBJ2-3	CASSLNRVQDTQYF
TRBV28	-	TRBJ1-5	CASSFLAGKNQPQHF
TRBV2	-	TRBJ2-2	CASSELANTGELFF
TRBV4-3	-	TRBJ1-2	CASSQADRGYGYTF
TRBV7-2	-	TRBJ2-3	CASSTIGGGLTDTQYF
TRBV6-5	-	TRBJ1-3	CASSYDGGLRNTIYF
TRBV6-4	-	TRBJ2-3	CASSAKPGQGLLGTDTQYF
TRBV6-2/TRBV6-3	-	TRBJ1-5	CASSWTQNQPQHF
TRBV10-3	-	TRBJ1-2	CATGGGNYGYTF
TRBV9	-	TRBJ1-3	CASSVGQYYSGNTIYF
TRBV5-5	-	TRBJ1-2	CASSSGGSYGYTF
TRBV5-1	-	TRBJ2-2	CASSGSEELFF
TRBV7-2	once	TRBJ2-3	CASSYDRSTDTQYF
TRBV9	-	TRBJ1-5	CYPSKHPDCQPQHF
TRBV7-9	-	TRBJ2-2	CASSLKPGQGAGELFF
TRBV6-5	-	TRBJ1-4	CASRTNEKLFF
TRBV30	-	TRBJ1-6	CAWSVRAAGLNNSPLHF
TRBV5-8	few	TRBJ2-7	CASRREGGFSYEQYF
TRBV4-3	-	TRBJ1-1	CASSQSTGNTEAFF
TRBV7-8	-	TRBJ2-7	CASSSRGTLQSYEQYF
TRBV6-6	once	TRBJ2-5	CASSYQGVETQYF
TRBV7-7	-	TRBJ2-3	CASSPGGGVTDTQYF
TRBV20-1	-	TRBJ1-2	CSANEGSGYGYTF
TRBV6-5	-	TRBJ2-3	CASTPYRAGDTQYF
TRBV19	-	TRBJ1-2	CASSDLGTFYGYTF
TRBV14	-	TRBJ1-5	CASSQAPDGSNQPQHF
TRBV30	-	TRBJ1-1	CAWSLGRRTEAFF
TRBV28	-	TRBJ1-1	CASSYGQGIVEAFF
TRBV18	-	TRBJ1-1	CASSPGIQIMNTEAFF
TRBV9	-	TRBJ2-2	CASSSRGGATGELFF
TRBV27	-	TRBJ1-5	CASSLSSFYQPQHF
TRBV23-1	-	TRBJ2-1	CASSHLAGGPSYNEQFF
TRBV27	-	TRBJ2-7	CASSFGFSYEQYF
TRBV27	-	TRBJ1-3	CASSTGVGNTIYF
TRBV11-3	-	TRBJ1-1	CASSPRGRYWNTEAFF
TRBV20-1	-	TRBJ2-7	CSTREAYEQYF
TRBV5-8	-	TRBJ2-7	CASSLRGARSYEQYF
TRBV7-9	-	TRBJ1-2	CASSSGNRIYGYTF
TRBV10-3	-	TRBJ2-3	CAISDHHRGDTQYF
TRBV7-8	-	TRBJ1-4	CASSPRGGGEKLFF
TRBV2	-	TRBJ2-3	CASRDSGRTDTQYF
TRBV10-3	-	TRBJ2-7	CAIRAGGDEQYF
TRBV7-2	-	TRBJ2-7	CASRLAGGLEQYF
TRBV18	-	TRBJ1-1	CASSPAQGAWMNTEAFF
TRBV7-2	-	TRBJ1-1	CASSLAQGGTEAFF
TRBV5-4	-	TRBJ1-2	CASSFWGDNYGYTF
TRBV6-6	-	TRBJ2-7	CASSTPPIDYEQYF
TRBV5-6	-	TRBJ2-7	CASSLMRSEQYF
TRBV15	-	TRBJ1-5	CATSLGHGQPQHF
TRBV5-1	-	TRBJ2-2	CASSPSTGGRIGELFF
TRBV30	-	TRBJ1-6	CAWSEGTLHF
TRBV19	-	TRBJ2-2	CASSIWQRTGELFF
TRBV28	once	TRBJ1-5	CASNAGQGVGSFSQPQHF
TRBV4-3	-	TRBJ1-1	CASSHLQGDTEAFF
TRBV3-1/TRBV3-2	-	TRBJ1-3	CASSQYISGNTIYF